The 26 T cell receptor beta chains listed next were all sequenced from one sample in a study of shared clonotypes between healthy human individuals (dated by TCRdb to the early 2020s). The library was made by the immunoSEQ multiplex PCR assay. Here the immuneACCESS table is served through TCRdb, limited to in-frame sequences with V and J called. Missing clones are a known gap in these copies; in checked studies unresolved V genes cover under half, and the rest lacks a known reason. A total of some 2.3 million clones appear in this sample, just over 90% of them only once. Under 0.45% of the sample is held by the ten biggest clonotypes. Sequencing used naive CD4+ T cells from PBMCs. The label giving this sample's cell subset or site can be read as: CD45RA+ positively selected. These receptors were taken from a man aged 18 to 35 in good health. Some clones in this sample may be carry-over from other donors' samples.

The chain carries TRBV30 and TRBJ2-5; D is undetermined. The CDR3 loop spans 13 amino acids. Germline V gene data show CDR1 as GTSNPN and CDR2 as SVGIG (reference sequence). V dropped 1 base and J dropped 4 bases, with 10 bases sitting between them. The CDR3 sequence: CAWSGGSRETQYF. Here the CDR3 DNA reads TGTGCCTGGAGTGGGGGTAGTCGAGAGACCCAGTACTTC.

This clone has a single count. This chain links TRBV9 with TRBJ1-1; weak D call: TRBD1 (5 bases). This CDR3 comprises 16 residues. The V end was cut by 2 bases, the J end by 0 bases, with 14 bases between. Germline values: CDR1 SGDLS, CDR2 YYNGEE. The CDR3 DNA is TGTGCCAGCAGCGTCGGACTGGGACTCCTGAACACTGAAGCTTTCTTT. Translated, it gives CASSVGLGLLNTEAFF.

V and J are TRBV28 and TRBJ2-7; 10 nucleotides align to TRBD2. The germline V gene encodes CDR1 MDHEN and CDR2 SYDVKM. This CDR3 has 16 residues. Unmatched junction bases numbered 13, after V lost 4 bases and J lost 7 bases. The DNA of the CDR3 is TGTGCCAGCAGTTCGAATAGCGGGAGGTATACTAGGGAGCAGTACTTC. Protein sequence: CASSSNSGRYTREQYF.

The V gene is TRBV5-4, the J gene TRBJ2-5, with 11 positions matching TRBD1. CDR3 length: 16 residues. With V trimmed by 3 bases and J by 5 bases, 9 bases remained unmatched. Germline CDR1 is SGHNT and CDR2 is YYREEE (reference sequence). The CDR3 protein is CASSSGQGATIETQYF. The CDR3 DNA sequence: TGTGCCAGCAGCTCAGGACAGGGGGCGACGATCGAGACCCAGTACTTC.

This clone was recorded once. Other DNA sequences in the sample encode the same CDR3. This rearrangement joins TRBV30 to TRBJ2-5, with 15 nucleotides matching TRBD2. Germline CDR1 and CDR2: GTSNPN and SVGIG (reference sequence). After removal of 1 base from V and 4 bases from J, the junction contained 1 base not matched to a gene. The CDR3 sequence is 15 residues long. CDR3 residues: CAWSGGLAGGETQYF. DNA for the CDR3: TGTGCCTGGAGTGGGGGACTAGCGGGAGGAGAGACCCAGTACTTC.

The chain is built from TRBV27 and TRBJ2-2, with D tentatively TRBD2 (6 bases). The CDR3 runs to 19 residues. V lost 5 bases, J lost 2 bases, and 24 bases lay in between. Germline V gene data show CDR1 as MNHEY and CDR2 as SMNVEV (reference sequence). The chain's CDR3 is CASSPTVGGPSANTGELFF. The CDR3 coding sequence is TGTGCCAGCAGTCCCACCGTTGGCGGGCCTAGCGCCAACACCGGGGAGCTGTTTTTT.

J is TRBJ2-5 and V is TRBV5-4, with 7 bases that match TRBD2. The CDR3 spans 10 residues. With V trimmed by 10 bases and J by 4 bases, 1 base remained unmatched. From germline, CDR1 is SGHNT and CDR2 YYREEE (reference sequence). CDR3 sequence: CAGGGETQYF. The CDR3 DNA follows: TGTGCCGGGGGGGGAGAGACCCAGTACTTC.

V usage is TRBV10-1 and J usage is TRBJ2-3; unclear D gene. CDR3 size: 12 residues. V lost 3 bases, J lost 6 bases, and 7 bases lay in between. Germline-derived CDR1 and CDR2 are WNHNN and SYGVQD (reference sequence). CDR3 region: CASSDRRDTQYF. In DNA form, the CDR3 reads TGCGCCAGCAGTGATCGGCGTGATACGCAGTATTTT.

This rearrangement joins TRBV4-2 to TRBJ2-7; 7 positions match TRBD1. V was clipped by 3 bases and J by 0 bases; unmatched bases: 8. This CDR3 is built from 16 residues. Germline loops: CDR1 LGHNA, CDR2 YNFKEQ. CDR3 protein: CASSHSRQGSSYEQYF. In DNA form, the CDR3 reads TGTGCCAGCAGCCATTCAAGACAGGGCAGCTCCTACGAGCAGTACTTC.

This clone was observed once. The CDR3 DNA reads as TGTGCCAGCAGTGGGGCTATAGCGGGAGGGAGCACAGATACGCAGTATTTT. Translating gives CASSGAIAGGSTDTQYF. The chain recombines TRBV2 with TRBJ2-3, with 11 bases fitting TRBD2. Germline loops: CDR1 SNHLY, CDR2 FYNNEI. J gave up 0 bases and V 4 bases, and 6 bases lay outside the gene matches. The CDR3 spans 17 residues.

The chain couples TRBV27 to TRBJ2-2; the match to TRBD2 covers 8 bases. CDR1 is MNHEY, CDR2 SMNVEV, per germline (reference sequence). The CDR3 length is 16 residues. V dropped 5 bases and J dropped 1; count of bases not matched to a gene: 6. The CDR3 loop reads CASSLLAVLNTGELFF. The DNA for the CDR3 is TGTGCCAGCAGTCTACTAGCGGTCTTGAACACCGGGGAGCTGTTTTTT.

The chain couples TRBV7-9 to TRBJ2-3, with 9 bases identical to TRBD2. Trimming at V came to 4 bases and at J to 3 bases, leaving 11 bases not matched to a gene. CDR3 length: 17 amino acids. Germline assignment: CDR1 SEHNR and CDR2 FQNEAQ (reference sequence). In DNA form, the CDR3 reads TGTGCCAGCAGCTCCCCCCCCGGCGGGAGGGCGACAGATACGCAGTATTTT. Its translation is CASSSPPGGRATDTQYF.

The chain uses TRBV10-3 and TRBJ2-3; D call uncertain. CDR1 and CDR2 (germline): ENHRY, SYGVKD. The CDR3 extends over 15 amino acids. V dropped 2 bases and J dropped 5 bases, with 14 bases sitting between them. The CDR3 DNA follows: TGTGCCATCAGTGAGGGGCCTCCTTTTGGAGATACGCAGTATTTT. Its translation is CAISEGPPFGDTQYF.

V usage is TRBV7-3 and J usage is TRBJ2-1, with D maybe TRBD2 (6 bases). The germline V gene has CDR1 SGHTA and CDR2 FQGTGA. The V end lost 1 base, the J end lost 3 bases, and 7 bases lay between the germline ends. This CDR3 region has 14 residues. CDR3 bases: TGTGCCAGCAGCTTAAGGGGACTCTACAATGAGCAGTTCTTC. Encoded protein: CASSLRGLYNEQFF. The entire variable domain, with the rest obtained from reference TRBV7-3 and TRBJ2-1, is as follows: GAGVSQTPSNKVTEKGKYVELRCDPISGHTALYWYRQSLGQGPEFLIYFQGTGAADDSGLPNDRFFAVRPEGSVSTLKIQRTERGDSAVYLCASSLRGLYNEQFFGPGTRLTVL.

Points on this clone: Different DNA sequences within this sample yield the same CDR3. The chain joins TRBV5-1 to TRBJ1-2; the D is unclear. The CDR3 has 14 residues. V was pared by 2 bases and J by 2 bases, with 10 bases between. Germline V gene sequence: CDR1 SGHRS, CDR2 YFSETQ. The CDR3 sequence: CASSLVGQNYGYTF. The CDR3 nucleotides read TGCGCCAGCAGCTTAGTCGGGCAGAACTATGGCTACACCTTC.

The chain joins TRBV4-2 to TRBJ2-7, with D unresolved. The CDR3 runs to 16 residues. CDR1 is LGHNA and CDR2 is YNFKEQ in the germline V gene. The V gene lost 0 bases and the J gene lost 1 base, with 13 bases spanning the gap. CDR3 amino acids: CASSQDRSSTSYEQYF. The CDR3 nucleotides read TGTGCCAGCAGCCAAGATAGGTCCTCTACATCCTACGAGCAGTACTTC.

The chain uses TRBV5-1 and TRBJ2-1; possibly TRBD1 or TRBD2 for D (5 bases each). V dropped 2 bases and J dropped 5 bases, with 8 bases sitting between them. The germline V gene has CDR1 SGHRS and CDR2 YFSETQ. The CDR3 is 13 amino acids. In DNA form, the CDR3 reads TGCGCCAGCAGCTTTGAGGGGCACAATGAGCAGTTCTTC. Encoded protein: CASSFEGHNEQFF.

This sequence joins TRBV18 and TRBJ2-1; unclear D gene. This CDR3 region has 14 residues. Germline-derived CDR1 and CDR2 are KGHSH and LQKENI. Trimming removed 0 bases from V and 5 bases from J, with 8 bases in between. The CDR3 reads CASSPPSQNNEQFF. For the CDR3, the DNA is TGTGCCAGCTCACCACCCAGCCAGAACAATGAGCAGTTCTTC.

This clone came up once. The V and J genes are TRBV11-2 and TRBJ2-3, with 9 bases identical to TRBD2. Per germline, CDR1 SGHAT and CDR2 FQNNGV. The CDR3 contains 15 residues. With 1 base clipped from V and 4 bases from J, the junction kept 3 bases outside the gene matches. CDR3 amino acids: CASSLVGTSPDTQYF. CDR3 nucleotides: TGTGCCAGCAGCTTAGTGGGGACTAGCCCAGATACGCAGTATTTT.

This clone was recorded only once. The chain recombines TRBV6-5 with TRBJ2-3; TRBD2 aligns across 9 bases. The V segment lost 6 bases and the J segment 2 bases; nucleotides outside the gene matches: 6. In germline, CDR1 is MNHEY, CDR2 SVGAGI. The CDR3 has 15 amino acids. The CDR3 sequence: CASRGTSGHTDTQYF. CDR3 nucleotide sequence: TGTGCCAGCAGGGGAACTAGCGGGCACACAGATACGCAGTATTTT.

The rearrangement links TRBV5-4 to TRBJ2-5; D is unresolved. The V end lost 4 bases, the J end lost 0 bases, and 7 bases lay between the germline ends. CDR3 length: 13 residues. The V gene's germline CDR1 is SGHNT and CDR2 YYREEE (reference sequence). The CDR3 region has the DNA TGTGCCAGCAGCACCACGTACCAAGAGACCCAGTACTTC. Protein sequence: CASSTTYQETQYF.

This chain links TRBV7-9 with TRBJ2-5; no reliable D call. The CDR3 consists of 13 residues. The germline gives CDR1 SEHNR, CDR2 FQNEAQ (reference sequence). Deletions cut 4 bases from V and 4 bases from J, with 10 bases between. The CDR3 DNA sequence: TGTGCCAGCAGCTCCCCCACACCAGAGACCCAGTACTTC. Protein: CASSSPTPETQYF.

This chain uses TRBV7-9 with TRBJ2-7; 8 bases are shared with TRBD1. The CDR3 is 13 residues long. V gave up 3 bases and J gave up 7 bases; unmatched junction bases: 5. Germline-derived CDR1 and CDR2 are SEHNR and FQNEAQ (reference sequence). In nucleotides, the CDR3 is TGTGCCAGCAGCTTCGGACAGGGCCGGGAGCAGTACTTC. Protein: CASSFGQGREQYF.

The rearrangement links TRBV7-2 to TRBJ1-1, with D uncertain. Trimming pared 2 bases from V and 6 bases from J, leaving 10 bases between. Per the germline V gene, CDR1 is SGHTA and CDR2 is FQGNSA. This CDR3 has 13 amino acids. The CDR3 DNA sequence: TGTGCCAGCAGCTTATTCGGGGAGGCTGAAGCTTTCTTT. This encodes CASSLFGEAEAFF.

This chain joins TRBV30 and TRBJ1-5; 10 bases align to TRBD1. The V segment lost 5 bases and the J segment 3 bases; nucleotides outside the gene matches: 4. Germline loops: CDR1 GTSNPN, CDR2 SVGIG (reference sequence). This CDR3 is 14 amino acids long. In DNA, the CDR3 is TGTGCCTGGGGGACAGGGGAGTACAATCAGCCCCAGCATTTT. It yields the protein CAWGTGEYNQPQHF.

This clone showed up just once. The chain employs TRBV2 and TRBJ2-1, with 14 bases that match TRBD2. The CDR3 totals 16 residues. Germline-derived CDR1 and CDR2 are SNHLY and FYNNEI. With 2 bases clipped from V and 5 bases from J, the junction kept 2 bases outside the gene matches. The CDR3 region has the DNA TGTGCCAGCAGTGAACTGGGACTAGCGGGAGACAATGAGCAGTTCTTC. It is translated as CASSELGLAGDNEQFF.